This T cell receptor beta chain was retrieved from a study of blood T cells in healthy people across ages. Study-wide results and limits: As age increased, TCR beta diversity per million T cells fell in a roughly linear fashion.

Primers used in a second PCR of about 7 to 12 cycles were a sample-barcoded 5' primer and a J-beta primer mix. Each CDR3 protein gets one entry after TCRdb re-called the 5' RACE reads with MiXCR. This table has 800,000 to 1,000,000 distinct CDR3 sequences, around 48% appearing once. Germline lookup yields CDR1 SGHRS and CDR2 YFSETQ. The V gene lost 0 bases and the J gene lost 3 bases, with 9 bases spanning the gap. The CDR3 is made up of 14 amino acids. Each of the donors had 8 to 10 milliliters of peripheral blood drawn into EDTA-treated Vacutainer tubes. A note on this clonotype: As yet, its antigen is unknown.

Input material: blood. V gene TRBV5-1 combines with J gene TRBJ1-2, with D uncertain. The sequence was collected from a young man in good health. CDR3 residues: CASSLDGADYGYTF. CDR3 DNA: TGCGCCAGCAGCTTGGATGGAGCTGACTATGGCTACACCTTC.